These 21 T cell receptor beta chains were all obtained from the same sample, sequenced in a study of cytomegalovirus exposure and HLA in healthy donors. Researchers ran the PCR with 60 Vbeta and 13 Jbeta primers. Measured with immunoSEQ multiplex PCR; TCRdb has only the in-frame clones, and not every one. The repertoire has a few hundred thousand clones, around 73% of them found once; the top ten carry just under 3%. Specimen: PBMCs. The receptor source for this set is a woman between 25 and 40 years old in good health and CMV-seronegative.

The genes are TRBV15 and TRBJ1-5; 8 bases fit TRBD1. V lost 3 bases, J lost 4 bases, and 11 bases stayed unmatched. The germline V gene encodes CDR1 LNHNV and CDR2 YYDKDF (reference sequence). CDR3 length equals 17 residues. Here the CDR3 DNA reads TGTGCCACCAGCAGGACAGGGGCCCCCCTACGGAATCAGCCCCAGCATTTT. Protein sequence: CATSRTGAPLRNQPQHF.

The chain employs TRBV7-6 and TRBJ1-1; 9 nucleotides align to TRBD1. J lost 11 bases, V lost 5 bases, and 6 bases had no gene match. The CDR3 is 12 residues long. Germline values: CDR1 SGHVS, CDR2 FNYEAQ. The CDR3 nucleotides read TGTGCCAGCAGCCCGGGGACAGGGAACGCTTTCTTT. As protein: CASSPGTGNAFF.

The chain combines TRBV6-1 with TRBJ2-7; the D gene is possibly TRBD1 (5 bases). Germline CDR1 and CDR2: MNHNS and SASEGT. CDR3 length: 12 residues. The V and J ends lost 6 bases and 3 bases respectively, with 9 bases between them. CDR3 sequence: CASSWTNYEQYF. The CDR3 DNA sequence: TGTGCCAGCAGCTGGACAAACTACGAGCAGTACTTC.

The chain joins TRBV10-1 to TRBJ2-3, with D perhaps TRBD1 (5 bases). Germline assignment: CDR1 WNHNN and CDR2 SYGVQD (reference sequence). The V gene lost 0 bases and the J gene lost 2 bases, with 12 bases spanning the gap. CDR3 length: 16 amino acids. CDR3 protein: CASSESPDSSTDTQYF. As DNA, the CDR3 is TGCGCCAGCAGTGAGTCCCCCGACAGCTCCACAGATACGCAGTATTTT.

The chain has TRBV7-9 and TRBJ1-2, with D possibly matching TRBD1 (5 bases). V lost 5 bases to trimming and J lost 5 bases, with 21 bases between them. The germline gives CDR1 SEHNR, CDR2 FQNEAQ (reference sequence). CDR3 length: 16 amino acids. The CDR3 DNA reads TGTGCCAGCAGCGAGATCCCGGACACTCGATTATATGGCTACACCTTC. The encoded protein is CASSEIPDTRLYGYTF.

This chain links TRBV12-5 with TRBJ1-1; D might be TRBD1 (6 bases). Trimming pared 5 bases from V and 0 bases from J, leaving 10 bases between. There are 14 residues in the CDR3. Germline V gene data show CDR1 as LGHNT and CDR2 as FRNRAP. The CDR3 region has the DNA TGTGCTAGTGGTATGGGACACTTGAACACTGAAGCTTTCTTT. This encodes CASGMGHLNTEAFF. The whole variable domain, remainder taken from reference TRBV12-5 and TRBJ1-1, is DARVTQTPRHKVTEMGQEVTMRCQPILGHNTVFWYRQTMMQGLELLAYFRNRAPLDDSGMPKDRFSAEMPDATLATLKIQPSEPRDSAVYFCASGMGHLNTEAFFGQGTRLTVV.

The V call is TRBV9, the J call TRBJ2-3; TRBD2 agrees at 7 bases. With 0 bases clipped from V and 0 bases from J, the junction kept 4 bases outside the gene matches. The germline CDR1 and CDR2 sequences are SGDLS and YYNGEE. The CDR3 sequence is 16 residues long. The CDR3 DNA reads as TGTGCCAGCAGCGTAGATTCGGGAGGTAGCACAGATACGCAGTATTTT. Translation gives CASSVDSGGSTDTQYF.

The CDR3 region is CATHRDRYNQPQHF. The CDR3, as DNA: TGTGCCACCCACCGGGACAGGTACAATCAGCCCCAGCATTTT. This chain connects TRBV6-6 to TRBJ1-5; 8 bases match TRBD1. Looked up from germline, CDR1 is MNHNY and CDR2 is SVGAGI (reference sequence). This CDR3 is built from 14 residues. With 10 bases clipped from V and 3 bases from J, the junction kept 8 bases outside the gene matches.

This chain joins TRBV18 and TRBJ2-5; D is ambiguous. Between the trimmed V and J ends, which lost 3 bases and 0 bases, there was a span of 5 bases. The CDR3 covers 13 residues. Germline-derived CDR1 and CDR2 are KGHSH and LQKENI. CDR3 region: CASSPTDQETQYF. The CDR3 region has the DNA TGTGCCAGCTCACCTACTGACCAAGAGACCCAGTACTTC.

This chain links TRBV4-1 with TRBJ2-2; possible D gene TRBD1, 6 bases. Germline lookup yields CDR1 MGHRA and CDR2 YSYEKL. Trimming pared 0 bases from V and 11 bases from J, leaving 10 bases between. The CDR3 runs 13 residues. The chain's CDR3 is CASSQEGTKELFF. The CDR3 DNA follows: TGCGCCAGCAGCCAAGAGGGGACAAAAGAGCTGTTTTTT.

This chain links TRBV9 with TRBJ1-4, with D possibly being TRBD1 (5 bases). CDR1 is SGDLS and CDR2 is YYNGEE in the germline V gene. The V end was cut by 0 bases, the J end by 8 bases, with 14 bases between. This CDR3 has 15 residues. The CDR3 spells CASSVVGREGEKLFF. CDR3 coding DNA: TGTGCCAGCAGCGTAGTCGGCAGGGAAGGGGAAAAACTGTTTTTT.

The CDR3 DNA reads as TGTGCCAGTAGGCCGGGTCCGACAGGGAATGAGCAGTTCTTC. Translated, it gives CASRPGPTGNEQFF. V gene TRBV19 combines with J gene TRBJ2-1; 7 nucleotides agree with TRBD1. Trimming cost V 6 bases and J 7 bases; bases outside gene matches: 9. Germline assignment: CDR1 LNHDA and CDR2 SQIVND (reference sequence). The CDR3 extends over 14 amino acids.

The chain links TRBV19 to TRBJ1-1; D might be TRBD1 (5 bases). The length of the CDR3 is 13 residues. V gave up 6 bases and J gave up 1 base, with 9 bases separating them. The germline V gene has CDR1 LNHDA and CDR2 SQIVND (reference sequence). The CDR3 DNA is TGTGCCAGTAGGTTAACAGGGAACACTGAAGCTTTCTTT. It encodes CASRLTGNTEAFF.

The chain is built from TRBV14 and TRBJ2-7; 10 nucleotides match TRBD2. Germline V gene lookup returns CDR1 SGHDN and CDR2 FVKESK. The V and J ends lost 4 bases and 5 bases, in that order; junction bases with no gene match: 11. The CDR3 totals 16 residues. CDR3 region: CASSRAPGLAIHEQYF. CDR3 sequence (DNA): TGTGCCAGCAGCCGCGCCCCGGGACTAGCGATCCACGAGCAGTACTTC.

The table lists this clone with a count of one. The chain recombines TRBV7-6 with TRBJ2-2; maybe TRBD2 (5 bases). The CDR3 length is 16 residues. The V gene lost 1 base and the J gene lost 2 bases, with 11 bases spanning the gap. Germline V gives CDR1 SGHVS, CDR2 FNYEAQ. CDR3 sequence (DNA): TGTGCCAGCAGCTTAGAAGCTAGCCCTAACACCGGGGAGCTGTTTTTT. It yields the protein CASSLEASPNTGELFF.

V is TRBV13 and J is TRBJ2-5, with a weak D call TRBD1 (5 bases). Gene TRBJ2-7 matches the end of the DNA better, so the J call may be wrong. Germline V gene sequence: CDR1 PRHDT, CDR2 FYEKMQ (reference sequence). The CDR3 is made up of 16 amino acids. CDR3 loop: CASSPRMPAGIYEQYF. DNA for the CDR3: TGTGCCAGCAGCCCCCGGATGCCCGCAGGGATCTACGAGCAGTACTTC.

This clone was seen once. The CDR3 loop is CASSQDWGGTYRSYEQYF. In nucleotides, the CDR3 is TGTGCCAGCAGCCAAGACTGGGGGGGGACCTACCGATCCTACGAGCAGTACTTC. The gene calls are TRBV14 and TRBJ2-7; 7 bases agree with TRBD2. The CDR3 length is 18 residues. CDR1 is SGHDN, CDR2 FVKESK, per germline. V dropped 0 bases and J dropped 1; count of bases not matched to a gene: 12.

The rearrangement uses TRBV5-1 and TRBJ2-7; 9 bases match TRBD1. The V and J ends lost 8 bases and 0 bases, in that order; junction bases with no gene match: 9. The CDR3 totals 15 residues. Germline V CDR1 and CDR2: SGHRS, YFSETQ. As DNA, the CDR3 is TGCGCCAGACTCGACAGGGGGACTGCCTCCTACGAGCAGTACTTC. Translating gives CARLDRGTASYEQYF.

The chain links TRBV5-6 to TRBJ1-1; no reliable D call. Trimming removed 4 bases from V and 1 base from J, with 17 bases in between. From germline, CDR1 is SGHDT and CDR2 YYEEEE. The CDR3 contains 16 residues. The CDR3, as DNA: TGTGCCAGCAGCCTCTGGCCCTCGGGAAGGAACACTGAAGCTTTCTTT. This gives the protein CASSLWPSGRNTEAFF.

The chain carries TRBV5-1 and TRBJ2-5; TRBD1 agrees at 10 bases. Germline trimming cut 3 bases from V and 5 bases from J; bases unmatched to any gene: 13. The germline gives CDR1 SGHRS, CDR2 YFSETQ. The CDR3 totals 17 residues. This CDR3 reads CASSSKGSGQGLETQYF. The DNA for the CDR3 is TGCGCCAGCAGCTCTAAAGGCTCGGGACAGGGGTTGGAGACCCAGTACTTC.

The genes are TRBV5-6 and TRBJ1-4; 7 nucleotides line up with TRBD1. Germline CDR1 reads SGHDT; CDR2 reads YYEEEE. The CDR3 consists of 15 residues. V was clipped by 5 bases and J by 1 base; unmatched bases: 5. CDR3 coding DNA: TGTGCCAGCAGGGACCGGACAGGAACTAATGAAAAACTGTTTTTT. It is translated as CASRDRTGTNEKLFF.